The 13 T cell receptor beta chains listed next were all sequenced from one sample in a study of shared clonotypes between healthy human individuals. Sequencing used immunoSEQ multiplex PCR; TCRdb keeps in-frame clones, though not all of them. The table records about 2.3 million clones, more than 80% of them present only once. The specimen was naive CD4+ T cells from PBMCs. Sample subset: CD45RA+ positively selected. These receptors all stem from a man aged 18 to 30 in good health. Some clones in this sample may be carry-over from other donors' samples.

This sequence joins TRBV7-9 and TRBJ2-2; TRBD2 is a possible D gene (5 bases). The CDR3 has 14 amino acids. Trimming cost V 5 bases and J 4 bases, with 11 bases left between them. From germline, CDR1 is SEHNR and CDR2 FQNEAQ (reference sequence). CDR3 sequence reads: CASSLSGATGELFF. The DNA of the CDR3 is TGTGCCAGCAGCCTCAGCGGAGCCACCGGGGAGCTGTTTTTT.

The rearrangement joins TRBV28 to TRBJ2-3; 8 nucleotides agree with TRBD1. V shed 6 bases, J shed 1 base, and the junction held 6 bases outside the gene matches. The CDR3 is made up of 15 amino acids. CDR1 is MDHEN and CDR2 is SYDVKM in the germline V gene. Written as DNA, the CDR3 is TGTGCCAGCAGCGAGACAGGGGCGGGCACAGATACGCAGTATTTT. It codes for CASSETGAGTDTQYF.

This rearrangement joins TRBV28 to TRBJ2-7, with 7 bases lining up with TRBD1. V trimming: 5 bases; J trimming: 3 bases; junction bases outside the gene matches: 10. The CDR3 spans 15 residues. The germline CDR1 and CDR2 sequences are MDHEN and SYDVKM. Here the CDR3 reads CASSPPGQIDYEQYF. The CDR3 bases are TGTGCCAGCAGTCCACCGGGACAGATTGACTACGAGCAGTACTTC.

For this clone: The CDR3 does not close with the conserved phenylalanine or tryptophan, likely indicating a read error. The J gene is TRBJ1-1, the V gene TRBV7-9, with 7 bases identical to TRBD1. From germline, CDR1 is SEHNR and CDR2 FQNEAQ (reference sequence). V dropped 2 bases and J dropped 11; count of bases not matched to a gene: 5. This CDR3 has 12 residues. The CDR3 DNA is TGTGCCAGCAGCTTAAACAGGGGATCGGCTTTCTCT. Translated: CASSLNRGSAFS.

This clone was observed once. Other DNA sequences within the sample encode an identical CDR3. This rearrangement joins TRBV5-1 to TRBJ2-3; tentatively, D is TRBD2 (6 bases). Germline CDR1 and CDR2: SGHRS and YFSETQ. V lost 0 bases and J 4 bases, leaving 12 bases between the germline ends. CDR3 length: 15 residues. As DNA, the CDR3 is TGCGCCAGCAGCTTGGCCTCGGGGGTCGCAGATACGCAGTATTTT. Encoded protein: CASSLASGVADTQYF.

The chain carries TRBV7-2 and TRBJ1-1, with D possibly matching TRBD1 (6 bases). Germline CDR1 is SGHTA and CDR2 is FQGNSA. The CDR3 spans 14 residues. Trimming shortened V by 4 bases and J by 0 bases, and 9 bases separated the two germline ends. The CDR3 sequence: CASSSRQVNTEAFF. CDR3 nucleotide sequence: TGTGCCAGCAGCTCCCGACAGGTGAACACTGAAGCTTTCTTT.

V usage is TRBV28 and J usage is TRBJ2-7, with no clear D. The germline gives CDR1 MDHEN, CDR2 SYDVKM. The V and J ends lost 6 bases and 4 bases respectively, with 13 bases between them. The CDR3 length is 13 residues. The CDR3 is CASRRTLPYEQYF. As DNA, the CDR3 is TGTGCCAGCAGACGAACCCTACCGTACGAGCAGTACTTC. The full variable domain, completed using reference TRBV28 and TRBJ2-7, is DVKVTQSSRYLVKRTGEKVFLECVQDMDHENMFWYRQDPGLGLRLIYFSYDVKMKEKGDIPEGYSVSREKKERFSLILESASTNQTSMYLCASRRTLPYEQYFGPGTRLTVT.

The chain recombines TRBV11-2 with TRBJ1-1; D uncertain. CDR1 and CDR2 from the germline V gene are SGHAT and FQNNGV. Deletions cut 1 base from V and 4 bases from J, with 10 bases between. CDR3 length: 14 residues. This CDR3 is CASSLVGGGTEAFF. The CDR3, as DNA: TGTGCCAGCAGCTTAGTGGGAGGTGGCACTGAAGCTTTCTTT.

V usage is TRBV18 and J usage is TRBJ1-4; tentatively, D is TRBD1 (6 bases). Trimming took 6 bases from V and 8 from J, leaving 16 bases between them. CDR3 size: 14 residues. CDR1 KGHSH and CDR2 LQKENI come from the germline V gene. The chain's CDR3 is CASSLPGTQEKLFF. In DNA, the CDR3 is TGTGCCAGCTCTCTCCCCGGGACACAGGAAAAACTGTTTTTT.

This chain joins TRBV7-2 and TRBJ2-3, with 9 bases aligning to TRBD2. CDR1 is SGHTA and CDR2 is FQGNSA in the germline V gene. This CDR3 is built from 16 residues. V lost 4 bases to trimming and J lost 4 bases; unmatched junction nucleotides: 9. CDR3 in amino acids: CASSSRLAVVPDTQYF. The CDR3 nucleotides read TGTGCCAGCAGCTCTAGACTAGCGGTAGTCCCAGATACGCAGTATTTT.

This chain connects TRBV7-8 to TRBJ2-2; 8 positions match TRBD2. Trimming cost V 4 bases and J 2 bases; bases outside gene matches: 3. This CDR3 spans 15 amino acids. CDR1 SGHVS and CDR2 FQNEAQ come from the germline V gene. The CDR3, as DNA: TGTGCCAGCAGCTCGACTAGCGCTAACACCGGGGAGCTGTTTTTT. Amino acids: CASSSTSANTGELFF. Looking up the rest from reference TRBV7-8 and TRBJ2-2 gives the full variable domain: GAGVSQSPRYKVAKRGQDVALRCDPISGHVSLFWYQQALGQGPEFLTYFQNEAQLDKSGLPSDRFFAERPEGSVSTLKIQRTQQEDSAVYLCASSSTSANTGELFFGEGSRLTVL.

The chain couples TRBV6-5 to TRBJ2-6; unclear D gene. V lost 4 bases, J lost 4 bases, and 5 bases lay in between. The CDR3 length is 13 residues. The germline V gene has CDR1 MNHEY and CDR2 SVGAGI. CDR3 amino acids: CASSSWGANVLTF. The CDR3 DNA follows: TGTGCCAGCAGTTCGTGGGGGGCCAACGTCCTGACTTTC.

The chain couples TRBV7-8 to TRBJ2-1; 9 bases are shared with TRBD2. Germline V gene data show CDR1 as SGHVS and CDR2 as FQNEAQ. Trimming cost V 4 bases and J 4 bases; bases outside gene matches: 8. There are 16 residues in the CDR3. DNA of the CDR3: TGTGCCAGCAGCTCCCGCAAGGCGGGAGGGTACAATGAGCAGTTCTTC. Translation: CASSSRKAGGYNEQFF.